This TCR beta chain derives from a study of control samples from healthy donors and cancer patients. Repertoires were generated with immunoSEQ multiplex PCR, while TCRdb's copy carries only in-frame clones and drops some. The sample yields 120,000 or so clones, more than 75% seen once. CDR1 and CDR2 from the germline V gene are MNHEY and SVGAGI. This CDR3 is 13 amino acids long. Trimming left V 7 bases short and J 1 base short, with 10 bases between. This clone was recorded once. Input material: blood. The gene calls are TRBV6-5 and TRBJ2-5; D perhaps matches TRBD2 (6 bases). The sequence was collected from a man aged 18 to 30 in good health. CDR3: CASTLTSQETQYF. CDR3 in DNA: TGTGCCAGCACCCTGACTAGCCAAGAGACCCAGTACTTC.